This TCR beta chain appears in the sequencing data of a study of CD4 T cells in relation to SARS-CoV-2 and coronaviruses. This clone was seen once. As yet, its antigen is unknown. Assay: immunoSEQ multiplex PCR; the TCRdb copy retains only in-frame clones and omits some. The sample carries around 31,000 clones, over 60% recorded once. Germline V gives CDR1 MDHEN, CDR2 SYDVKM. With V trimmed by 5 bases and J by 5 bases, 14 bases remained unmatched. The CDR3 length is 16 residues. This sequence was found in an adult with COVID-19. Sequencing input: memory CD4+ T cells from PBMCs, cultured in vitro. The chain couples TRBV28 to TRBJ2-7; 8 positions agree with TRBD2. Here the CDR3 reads CASSPPVFGREDEQYF. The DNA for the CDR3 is TGTGCCAGCAGTCCCCCGGTCTTCGGGAGGGAGGACGAGCAGTACTTC.